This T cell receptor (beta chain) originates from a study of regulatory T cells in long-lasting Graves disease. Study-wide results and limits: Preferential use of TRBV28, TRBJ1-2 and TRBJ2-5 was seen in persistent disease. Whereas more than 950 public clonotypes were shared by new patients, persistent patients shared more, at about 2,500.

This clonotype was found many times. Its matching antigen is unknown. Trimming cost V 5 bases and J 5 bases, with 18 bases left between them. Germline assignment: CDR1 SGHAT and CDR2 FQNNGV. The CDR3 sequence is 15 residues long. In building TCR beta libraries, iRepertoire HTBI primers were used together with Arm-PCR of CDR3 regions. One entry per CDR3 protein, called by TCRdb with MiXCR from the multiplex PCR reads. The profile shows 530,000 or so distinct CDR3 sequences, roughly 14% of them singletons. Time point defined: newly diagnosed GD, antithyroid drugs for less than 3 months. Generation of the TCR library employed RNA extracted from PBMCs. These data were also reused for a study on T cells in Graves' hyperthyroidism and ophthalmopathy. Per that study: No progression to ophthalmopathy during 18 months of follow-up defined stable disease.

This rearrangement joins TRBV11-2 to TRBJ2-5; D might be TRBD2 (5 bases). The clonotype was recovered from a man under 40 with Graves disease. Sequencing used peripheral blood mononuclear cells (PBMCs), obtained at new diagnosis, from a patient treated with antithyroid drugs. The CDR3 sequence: CASSTPRGSHETQYF. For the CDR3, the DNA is TGTGCCAGCAGCACTCCTCGGGGATCTCACGAGACCCAGTACTTC.